These T cell receptor beta chains were read from a single sample in a study of blood T cell repertoires in COVID-19. TCRdb's table, derived via immunoSEQ multiplex PCR, lists solely in-frame clones and lacks some. The table has around 390,000 clones, about 86% seen once. Specimen: PBMCs or T cells enriched from blood (not recorded which). These receptors originate from a woman aged 45-65 years who had recovered from COVID-19. The CDR3 runs from the conserved cysteine through the conserved F or W. D genes are given only for firm matches. Size is stated for part of the rows, as once, few or many counts, or as a class when the clone is expanded.

clone_size j_call v_call d_call cdr3_aa cdr3_nt
- TRBJ1-5 TRBV28 - CASSTGLNQPQHF TGTGCCAGCAGTACAGGCCTCAATCAGCCCCAGCATTTT
- TRBJ2-7 TRBV7-2 TRBD2 CASSLALAGVTYEQYF TGTGCCAGCAGCTTAGCGCTAGCGGGGGTGACCTACGAGCAGTACTTC
- TRBJ1-6 TRBV28 - CASRGTGGNSPLHF TGTGCCAGCAGAGGAACCGGGGGAAATTCACCCCTCCACTTT
- TRBJ2-1 TRBV9 - CASSGGSYNEQFF TGTGCCAGCAGTGGAGGGTCCTACAATGAGCAGTTCTTC
- TRBJ1-2 TRBV7-2 - CASSLDNRSRGYTF TGTGCCAGCAGCTTAGACAATCGCTCTCGTGGCTACACCTTC
- TRBJ2-5 TRBV10-2 - CASSVSQGVGETQYF TGCGCCAGCAGTGTTTCACAGGGAGTAGGAGAGACCCAGTACTTC
- TRBJ1-1 TRBV28 TRBD1 CASSALDREDTEAFF TGTGCCAGCAGTGCCCTGGACAGGGAGGACACTGAAGCTTTCTTT
- TRBJ2-4 TRBV3-1/TRBV3-2 TRBD2 CASSRGGNIQYF TGTGCCAGCAGTCGGGGGGGAAACATTCAGTACTTC
- TRBJ1-2 TRBV3-1/TRBV3-2 - CASSQAPGNYGYTF TGTGCCAGCAGCCAAGCGCCGGGGAACTATGGCTACACCTTC
- TRBJ2-1 TRBV9 TRBD2 CASSGSTSGNYNEQFF TGTGCCAGCAGCGGCAGCACTAGCGGGAACTACAATGAGCAGTTCTTC
- TRBJ1-5 TRBV15 TRBD1 CATSRDNTGGGQPQHF TGTGCCACCAGCAGAGATAACACAGGGGGAGGTCAGCCCCAGCATTTT
- TRBJ1-2 TRBV27 - CASSLKPGTNYGYTF TGTGCCAGCAGTTTAAAACCAGGAACTAACTATGGCTACACCTTC
- TRBJ1-4 TRBV5-1 TRBD1 CASSSGQGREKLFF TGCGCCAGCAGCTCCGGACAGGGAAGAGAAAAACTGTTTTTT
few TRBJ1-5 TRBV5-5 - CASSFSDRTYQPQHF TGTGCCAGCAGCTTTTCCGACAGGACCTATCAGCCCCAGCATTTT
- TRBJ1-3 TRBV27 - CASSPSWGVVNTIYF TGTGCCAGCAGTCCGAGCTGGGGCGTCGTAAACACCATATATTTT
- TRBJ2-7 TRBV5-5 TRBD2 CARSLARGGEASEQYF TGTGCCCGCAGCTTGGCGCGGGGGGGGGAGGCCAGCGAGCAGTACTTC
- TRBJ1-3 TRBV6-5 - CASSRDRLSGNTIYF TGTGCCAGCAGTAGAGACCGACTCTCTGGAAACACCATATATTTT
- TRBJ1-6 TRBV7-2 - CASSLVGGDNSPLHF TGTGCCAGCAGCTTAGTGGGGGGTGACAATTCACCCCTCCACTTT
- TRBJ2-7 TRBV19 TRBD1 CASSPRQGAGHEQYF TGTGCCAGTAGTCCTCGACAGGGAGCTGGACACGAGCAGTACTTC
- TRBJ2-5 TRBV11-2 - CASSLRVETQYF TGTGCCAGCAGCTTGCGCGTTGAGACCCAGTACTTC
- TRBJ2-7 TRBV28 TRBD1 CASSSPGTASYEQYF TGTGCCAGCAGTTCGCCCGGGACAGCCTCCTACGAGCAGTACTTC
few TRBJ1-6 TRBV23-1 - CASSQAHQLNSPLHF TGCGCCAGCAGTCAAGCTCACCAACTTAATTCACCCCTCCACTTT
- TRBJ1-1 TRBV4-3 - CASSQEVRWRNTEAFF TGCGCCAGCAGCCAAGAGGTGCGATGGAGGAACACTGAAGCTTTCTTT
- TRBJ2-1 TRBV2 TRBD1 CASSEGQVVYNEQFF TGTGCCAGCAGTGAGGGACAGGTGGTTTACAATGAGCAGTTCTTC
- TRBJ2-1 TRBV5-1 - CASSLGSSGTYNEQFF TGCGCCAGCAGCTTGGGATCGTCAGGGACCTACAATGAGCAGTTCTTC
- TRBJ1-1 TRBV3-1/TRBV3-2 TRBD1 CASSQGGAGGTNTEAFF TGTGCCAGCAGCCAAGGGGGCGCAGGGGGCACGAACACTGAAGCTTTCTTT
- TRBJ1-5 TRBV4-1 - CASSQVLGNQPQHF TGCGCCAGCAGCCAAGTCTTAGGCAATCAGCCCCAGCATTTT
- TRBJ1-2 TRBV12-3/TRBV12-4 TRBD1 CASSPGTVYGYTF TGTGCCAGCAGCCCTGGGACAGTCTATGGCTACACCTTC
- TRBJ1-4 TRBV28 TRBD1 CASASPDRENKKLFF TGTGCCAGCGCATCTCCAGACAGGGAGAATAAAAAACTGTTTTTT
- TRBJ2-1 TRBV11-2 - CASSLFEFGNEQFF TGTGCCAGCAGCTTATTTGAGTTTGGCAATGAGCAGTTCTTC
- TRBJ1-6 TRBV12-3/TRBV12-4 TRBD1 CASSGTGSVPLHF TGTGCCAGCAGTGGGACAGGGAGCGTACCCCTCCACTTT
- TRBJ1-2 TRBV5-1 TRBD1 CASSPGTVNYGYTF TGCGCCAGCAGCCCGGGGACAGTTAACTATGGCTACACCTTC
- TRBJ2-7 TRBV29-1 TRBD1 CSVADRAHEQYF TGCAGCGTCGCCGACAGGGCCCACGAGCAGTACTTC
- TRBJ1-3 TRBV28 TRBD1 CASSLSIVGTAHSGNTIYF TGTGCCAGCAGTTTATCAATCGTGGGGACAGCTCACTCTGGAAACACCATATATTTT
- TRBJ1-1 TRBV25-1 TRBD1 CASSNPGGKDTEAFF TGTGCCAGCAGTAACCCAGGGGGTAAGGACACTGAAGCTTTCTTT
- TRBJ2-5 TRBV13 - CASSLLRGSQETQYF TGTGCCAGCAGCCTCCTCCGAGGCAGCCAAGAGACCCAGTACTTC
- TRBJ1-5 TRBV4-2 - CASSQESGLWGQPQHF TGTGCCAGCAGCCAAGAATCGGGACTTTGGGGGCAGCCCCAGCATTTT
few TRBJ1-2 TRBV19 - CASLRKGTDYGYTF TGTGCCAGCCTTAGGAAGGGGACTGACTATGGCTACACCTTC
- TRBJ1-5 TRBV4-1 - CASSQDPGGFWPQHF TGCGCCAGCAGCCAAGATCCGGGTGGTTTTTGGCCCCAGCATTTT
- TRBJ2-1 TRBV4-2 TRBD2 CASSQDSGLAGGPNEQFF TGTGCCAGCAGCCAAGATTCCGGACTAGCGGGGGGGCCGAATGAGCAGTTCTTC
once TRBJ1-6 TRBV9 - CASSTGGTRDSPLHF TGTGCCAGCAGCACCGGCGGGACCAGGGATTCACCCCTCCACTTT
- TRBJ1-4 TRBV7-8 TRBD1 CASSPQGARPNEKLFF TGTGCCAGCAGCCCACAGGGGGCGCGGCCTAATGAAAAACTGTTTTTT
- TRBJ2-6 TRBV9 - CASSAITGANVLTF TGTGCCAGCAGCGCTATAACTGGGGCCAACGTCCTGACTTTC
- TRBJ1-2 TRBV30 - CAWRYQVGGYTF TGTGCCTGGAGATACCAGGTCGGTGGCTACACCTTC
- TRBJ1-3 TRBV2 - CASSDDWSSGNTIYF TGTGCCAGCAGCGATGACTGGTCCTCTGGAAACACCATATATTTT
- TRBJ1-5 TRBV28 - CASSPQGRSQHF TGTGCCAGCAGCCCACAGGGCCGGTCCCAGCATTTT
- TRBJ1-5 TRBV30 - CAWSKGEGQPQHF TGTGCCTGGAGTAAAGGGGAGGGCCAGCCCCAGCATTTT
- TRBJ2-1 TRBV24-1 TRBD1 CATSDFLGTGHPEQFF TGTGCCACCAGTGATTTCCTAGGGACAGGTCATCCTGAGCAGTTCTTC
once TRBJ1-2 TRBV7-9 - CASSLQESAEGYTF TGTGCCAGCAGCCTACAGGAGAGTGCGGAGGGCTACACCTTC
once TRBJ2-2 TRBV28 TRBD2 CASLAGPTRTGELFF TGTGCCAGCCTAGCGGGGCCCACGCGGACCGGGGAGCTGTTTTTT
- TRBJ2-2 TRBV6-5 - CASIGGNTGELFF TGTGCCAGCATAGGGGGGAACACCGGGGAGCTGTTTTTT
- TRBJ2-3 TRBV19 TRBD2 CASSTLGGARPTQYF TGTGCCAGTAGTACACTCGGGGGGGCTCGTCCAACGCAGTATTTT
- TRBJ2-2 TRBV5-6 - CASSLGWGSTNTGELFF TGTGCCAGCAGCTTGGGATGGGGCAGTACGAACACCGGGGAGCTGTTTTTT
- TRBJ1-2 TRBV4-1 - CASSPQGLGGIGYTF TGCGCCAGCAGCCCACAGGGTTTAGGGGGTATTGGCTACACCTTC
- TRBJ2-1 TRBV27 TRBD2 CASSPTRLAFLDEQFF TGTGCCAGCAGTCCGACGCGACTAGCATTCTTGGATGAGCAGTTCTTC
- TRBJ2-7 TRBV5-1 - CASSLSGQRDPTGQYF TGCGCCAGCAGCTTGTCAGGACAGAGAGATCCTACGGGGCAGTACTTC
- TRBJ2-7 TRBV19 - CASSIFWAGGEQYF TGTGCCAGTAGTATCTTCTGGGCCGGGGGCGAGCAGTACTTC
- TRBJ2-7 TRBV9 - CASSPGDYEQYF TGTGCCAGCAGCCCCGGGGACTACGAGCAGTACTTC